Listed below are T cell receptor beta chains from one sample, sequenced in a study of regulatory T cells in long-lasting Graves disease. TCRdb independently ran MiXCR on the multiplex PCR reads; one entry per CDR3 protein. The sample carries some 250,000 distinct CDR3 sequences, around 17% recorded once. Sequenced material: peripheral blood mononuclear cells (PBMCs), taken at new diagnosis, from a patient treated with antithyroid drugs. The source is a female donor with Graves disease. Both conserved end residues are part of each CDR3. Fields, in order: J gene, D gene, clone size, V gene, CDR3 protein, CDR3 DNA. The D gene is left open where the match is weak. Part of the rows lack a size; the others show once, few, many or a class for expanded clones.

j_gene: TRBJ2-3; d_gene: TRBD2; abundance: many; v_gene: TRBV18; CDR3aa: CASSPLRTSGSTDTQYF; CDR3nt: TGTGCCAGCTCACCACTCAGGACTAGCGGGAGCACAGATACGCAGTATTTT
j_gene: TRBJ1-4; d_gene: .; abundance: .; v_gene: TRBV28; CDR3aa: CASSLVLSGPIGEKLFF; CDR3nt: TGTGCCAGCAGTTTGGTTTTATCGGGCCCGATAGGCGAAAAACTGTTTTTT
j_gene: TRBJ1-3; d_gene: .; abundance: few; v_gene: TRBV6-5; CDR3aa: CASSWMALDTIYF; CDR3nt: TGTGCCAGCAGTTGGATGGCGCTGGACACCATATATTTT
j_gene: TRBJ1-1; d_gene: TRBD1; abundance: few; v_gene: TRBV20-1; CDR3aa: CSARETGLGAFF; CDR3nt: TGCAGTGCTAGAGAGACAGGGCTAGGAGCTTTCTTT
j_gene: TRBJ1-2; d_gene: .; abundance: many; v_gene: TRBV30; CDR3aa: CAWSLGANYGYTF; CDR3nt: TGTGCCTGGAGTCTGGGGGCGAACTATGGCTACACCTTC
j_gene: TRBJ1-3; d_gene: .; abundance: many; v_gene: TRBV27; CDR3aa: CASSLSPWLASGNTIYF; CDR3nt: TGTGCCAGCAGTTTATCCCCGTGGTTAGCCTCTGGAAACACCATATATTTT
j_gene: TRBJ1-4; d_gene: .; abundance: many; v_gene: TRBV7-2; CDR3aa: CASSVRDLTNEKLFF; CDR3nt: TGTGCCAGCAGCGTCCGGGACCTAACTAATGAAAAACTGTTTTTT
j_gene: TRBJ1-1; d_gene: .; abundance: many; v_gene: TRBV5-1; CDR3aa: CASSFNPGTAATEAFF; CDR3nt: TGCGCCAGCAGCTTTAATCCCGGGACGGCAGCCACTGAAGCTTTCTTT
j_gene: TRBJ1-3; d_gene: .; abundance: many; v_gene: TRBV6-1; CDR3aa: CAGRETSGNTIYF; CDR3nt: TGTGCCGGTCGCGAAACTTCTGGAAACACCATATATTTT
j_gene: TRBJ1-3; d_gene: .; abundance: many; v_gene: TRBV2; CDR3aa: CASSVTGLSGNTIYF; CDR3nt: TGTGCCAGCAGTGTTACGGGACTCTCTGGAAACACCATATATTTT
j_gene: TRBJ2-7; d_gene: .; abundance: .; v_gene: TRBV5-1; CDR3aa: CASSWDPSGRSSYEQYF; CDR3nt: TGCGCCAGCAGCTGGGACCCTTCGGGGAGGAGCTCCTACGAGCAGTACTTC
j_gene: TRBJ2-3; d_gene: .; abundance: many; v_gene: TRBV5-5; CDR3aa: CASSLASGDTQYF; CDR3nt: TGTGCCAGCAGCTTGGCGTCAGGGGATACGCAGTATTTT
j_gene: TRBJ2-2; d_gene: .; abundance: many; v_gene: TRBV7-8; CDR3aa: CASRLDLGVGELFF; CDR3nt: TGTGCCAGCAGACTAGATCTCGGGGTCGGGGAGCTGTTTTTT
j_gene: TRBJ1-6; d_gene: .; abundance: many; v_gene: TRBV7-2; CDR3aa: CASSPRAGGFSPLHF; CDR3nt: TGTGCCAGCAGCCCTAGGGCCGGGGGTTTTTCACCCCTCCACTTT
j_gene: TRBJ2-5; d_gene: .; abundance: .; v_gene: TRBV7-2; CDR3aa: CASSQRLGSGQETQYF; CDR3nt: TGTGCCAGCAGCCAAAGGCTAGGATCAGGCCAAGAGACCCAGTACTTC
j_gene: TRBJ2-7; d_gene: .; abundance: many; v_gene: TRBV7-9; CDR3aa: CASSYLGGLEQYF; CDR3nt: TGTGCCAGCAGCTACCTGGGGGGACTCGAGCAGTACTTC
j_gene: TRBJ2-5; d_gene: .; abundance: many; v_gene: TRBV15; CDR3aa: CATSRAVADQETQYF; CDR3nt: TGTGCCACCAGCAGAGCAGTGGCAGATCAAGAGACCCAGTACTTC
j_gene: TRBJ1-4; d_gene: .; abundance: many; v_gene: TRBV4-3; CDR3aa: CASSPRTAESEKLFF; CDR3nt: TGCGCCAGCAGCCCTAGGACAGCCGAGAGTGAAAAACTGTTTTTT
j_gene: TRBJ2-7; d_gene: TRBD2; abundance: .; v_gene: TRBV24-1; CDR3aa: CATSDSFGSGGANEQYF; CDR3nt: TGTGCCACCAGTGATTCCTTCGGCAGCGGGGGGGCGAACGAGCAGTACTTC
j_gene: TRBJ2-3; d_gene: .; abundance: many; v_gene: TRBV2; CDR3aa: CASTNRGGNTDTQYF; CDR3nt: TGTGCCAGCACTAACCGAGGAGGGAACACAGATACGCAGTATTTT
j_gene: TRBJ2-7; d_gene: .; abundance: many; v_gene: TRBV5-6; CDR3aa: CASSRTELYEQYF; CDR3nt: TGTGCCAGCAGCCGGACAGAGCTCTACGAGCAGTACTTC
j_gene: TRBJ2-5; d_gene: TRBD1; abundance: many; v_gene: TRBV20-1; CDR3aa: CSAAKTGAQETQYF; CDR3nt: TGCAGTGCTGCGAAGACAGGGGCACAAGAGACCCAGTACTTC
j_gene: TRBJ1-2; d_gene: .; abundance: .; v_gene: TRBV20-1; CDR3aa: CSAREDTGYYGYTF; CDR3nt: TGCAGTGCTAGAGAAGACACAGGATACTATGGCTACACCTTC
j_gene: TRBJ2-5; d_gene: .; abundance: many; v_gene: TRBV6-1; CDR3aa: CASSEALAAGETQYF; CDR3nt: TGTGCCAGCAGTGAAGCGCTGGCGGCCGGGGAGACCCAGTACTTC
j_gene: TRBJ1-6; d_gene: TRBD1; abundance: many; v_gene: TRBV5-4; CDR3aa: CASSLVGQTHSPLHF; CDR3nt: TGTGCCAGCAGCTTGGTGGGACAGACTCATTCACCCCTCCACTTT
j_gene: TRBJ2-7; d_gene: .; abundance: many; v_gene: TRBV9; CDR3aa: CASSADGSSYEQYF; CDR3nt: TGTGCCAGCAGCGCGGACGGGAGCTCCTACGAGCAGTACTTC
j_gene: TRBJ2-1; d_gene: .; abundance: once; v_gene: TRBV12-5; CDR3aa: CASGLVGRPGNEQFF; CDR3nt: TGTGCTAGTGGTTTGGTGGGACGACCGGGGAATGAGCAGTTCTTC
j_gene: TRBJ1-1; d_gene: .; abundance: many; v_gene: TRBV29-1; CDR3aa: CSVLDSPPRGTEAFF; CDR3nt: TGCAGCGTACTGGACAGCCCCCCTCGGGGCACTGAAGCTTTCTTT
j_gene: TRBJ2-7; d_gene: TRBD2; abundance: .; v_gene: TRBV19; CDR3aa: CASSIGSGSYEQYF; CDR3nt: TGTGCCAGTAGTATTGGTAGCGGGAGTTACGAGCAGTACTTC
j_gene: TRBJ2-1; d_gene: .; abundance: many; v_gene: TRBV3-1; CDR3aa: CASSQDTSYNEQFF; CDR3nt: TGTGCCAGCAGCCAAGATACGAGTTACAATGAGCAGTTCTTC
j_gene: TRBJ2-3; d_gene: .; abundance: many; v_gene: TRBV12-3/TRBV12-4; CDR3aa: CASSLSGGTDTQYF; CDR3nt: TGTGCCAGCAGTTTATCAGGGGGGACAGATACGCAGTATTTT
j_gene: TRBJ2-1; d_gene: .; abundance: many; v_gene: TRBV24-1; CDR3aa: CATSDFVRGHNEQFF; CDR3nt: TGTGCCACCAGTGATTTTGTGCGGGGCCACAATGAGCAGTTCTTC
j_gene: TRBJ2-5; d_gene: TRBD2; abundance: once; v_gene: TRBV10-3; CDR3aa: CAISELKGLAGQETQYF; CDR3nt: TGTGCCATCAGTGAGCTCAAGGGGCTAGCGGGCCAAGAGACCCAGTACTTC
j_gene: TRBJ2-1; d_gene: TRBD2; abundance: many; v_gene: TRBV5-8; CDR3aa: CASSLALSGRAFDEQFF; CDR3nt: TGTGCCAGCAGCTTGGCGCTAAGCGGGAGGGCCTTTGATGAGCAGTTCTTC
j_gene: TRBJ1-1; d_gene: TRBD1; abundance: many; v_gene: TRBV15; CDR3aa: CATSRQEGGPMNTEAFF; CDR3nt: TGTGCCACCAGCAGACAGGAAGGGGGCCCTATGAACACTGAAGCTTTCTTT
j_gene: TRBJ2-7; d_gene: TRBD2; abundance: few; v_gene: TRBV20-1; CDR3aa: CSASSGLAGGAEQYF; CDR3nt: TGCAGTGCTAGCTCGGGACTAGCGGGAGGTGCCGAGCAGTACTTC
j_gene: TRBJ2-7; d_gene: TRBD2; abundance: few; v_gene: TRBV6-2/TRBV6-3; CDR3aa: CASRRLAGYTYEQYF; CDR3nt: TGTGCCAGCAGACGACTAGCGGGTTATACCTACGAGCAGTACTTC
j_gene: TRBJ1-2; d_gene: TRBD1; abundance: many; v_gene: TRBV2; CDR3aa: CASRSGTGGDGYTF; CDR3nt: TGTGCCAGCAGATCCGGGACAGGGGGCGATGGCTACACCTTC
j_gene: TRBJ1-1; d_gene: .; abundance: many; v_gene: TRBV6-9; CDR3aa: CASSYPRQTRAFF; CDR3nt: TGTGCCAGCAGTTACCCACGACAAACAAGAGCTTTCTTT
j_gene: TRBJ1-6; d_gene: TRBD1; abundance: many; v_gene: TRBV18; CDR3aa: CASSPRAGGSPLHF; CDR3nt: TGTGCCAGCTCACCGAGGGCAGGGGGTTCACCCCTCCACTTT